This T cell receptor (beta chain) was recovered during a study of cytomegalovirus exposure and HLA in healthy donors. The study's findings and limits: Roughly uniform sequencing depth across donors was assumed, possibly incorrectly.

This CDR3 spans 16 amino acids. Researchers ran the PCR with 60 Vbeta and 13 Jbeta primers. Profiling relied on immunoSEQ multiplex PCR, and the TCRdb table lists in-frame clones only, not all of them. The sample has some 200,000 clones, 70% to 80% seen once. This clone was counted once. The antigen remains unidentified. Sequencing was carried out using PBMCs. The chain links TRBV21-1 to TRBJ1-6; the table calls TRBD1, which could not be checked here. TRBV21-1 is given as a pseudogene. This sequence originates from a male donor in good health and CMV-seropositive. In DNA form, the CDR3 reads TGTGCCAACTATTCCCTAGGAGGACAGATAAATTCACCCCTCCACTTT. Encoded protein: CANYSLGGQINSPLHF.